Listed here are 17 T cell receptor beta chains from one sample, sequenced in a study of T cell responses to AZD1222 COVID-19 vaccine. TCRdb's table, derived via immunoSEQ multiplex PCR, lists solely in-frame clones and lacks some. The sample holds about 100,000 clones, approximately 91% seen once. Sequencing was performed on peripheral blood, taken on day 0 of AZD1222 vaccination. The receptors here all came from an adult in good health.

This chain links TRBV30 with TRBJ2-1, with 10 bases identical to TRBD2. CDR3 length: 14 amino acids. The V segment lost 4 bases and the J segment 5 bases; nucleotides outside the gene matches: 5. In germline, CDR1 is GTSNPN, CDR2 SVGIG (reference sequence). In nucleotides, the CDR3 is TGTGCCTGGACCCCGGGACTAGCGAACAATGAGCAGTTCTTC. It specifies CAWTPGLANNEQFF.

The CDR3 spells CASSPVPGRGEQYF. The CDR3, as DNA: TGTGCCAGCAGCCCAGTCCCCGGCCGCGGGGAGCAGTACTTC. The rearrangement links TRBV7-6 to TRBJ2-7, with D possibly TRBD2 on 5 matching bases. Germline V gene sequence: CDR1 SGHVS, CDR2 FNYEAQ. Trimming took 5 bases from V and 7 from J, leaving 18 bases between them. This CDR3 is built from 14 residues.

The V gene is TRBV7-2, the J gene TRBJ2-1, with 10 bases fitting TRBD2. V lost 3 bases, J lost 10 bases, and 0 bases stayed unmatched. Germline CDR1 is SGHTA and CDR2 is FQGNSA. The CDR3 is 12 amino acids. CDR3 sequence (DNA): TGTGCCAGCAGCTTTAGCGGGAGGGAGCAGTTCTTC. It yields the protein CASSFSGREQFF.

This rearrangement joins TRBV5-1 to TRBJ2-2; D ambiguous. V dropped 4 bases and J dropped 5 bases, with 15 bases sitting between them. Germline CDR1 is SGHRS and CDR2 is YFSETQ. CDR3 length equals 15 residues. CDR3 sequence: CASSPLRSGTGELFF. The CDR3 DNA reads TGCGCCAGCAGCCCGTTAAGGAGTGGTACCGGGGAGCTGTTTTTT.

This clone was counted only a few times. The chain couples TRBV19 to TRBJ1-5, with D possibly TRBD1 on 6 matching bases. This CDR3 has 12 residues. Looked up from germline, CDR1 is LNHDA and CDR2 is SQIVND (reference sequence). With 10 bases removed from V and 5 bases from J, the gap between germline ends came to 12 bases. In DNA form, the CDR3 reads TGTGCCAACTGGACAGAGCATCAGCCCCAGCATTTT. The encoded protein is CANWTEHQPQHF.

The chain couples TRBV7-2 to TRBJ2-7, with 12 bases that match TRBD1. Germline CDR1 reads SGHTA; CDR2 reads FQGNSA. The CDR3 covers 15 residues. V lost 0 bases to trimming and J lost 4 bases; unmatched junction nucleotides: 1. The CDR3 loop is CASSLAGQGAYEQYF. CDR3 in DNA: TGTGCCAGCAGCTTAGCGGGACAGGGGGCTTACGAGCAGTACTTC.

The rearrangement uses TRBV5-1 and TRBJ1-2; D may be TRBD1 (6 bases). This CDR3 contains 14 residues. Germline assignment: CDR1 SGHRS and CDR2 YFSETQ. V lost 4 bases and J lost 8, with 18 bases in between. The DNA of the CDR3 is TGCGCCAGCAGCGGCACTTTGGACAGTCTGGGCTACACCTTC. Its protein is CASSGTLDSLGYTF. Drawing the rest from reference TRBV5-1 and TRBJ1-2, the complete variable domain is KAGVTQTPRYLIKTRGQQVTLSCSPISGHRSVSWYQQTPGQGLQFLFEYFSETQRNKGNFPGRFSGRQFSNSRSEMNVSTLELGDSALYLCASSGTLDSLGYTFGSGTRLTVV.

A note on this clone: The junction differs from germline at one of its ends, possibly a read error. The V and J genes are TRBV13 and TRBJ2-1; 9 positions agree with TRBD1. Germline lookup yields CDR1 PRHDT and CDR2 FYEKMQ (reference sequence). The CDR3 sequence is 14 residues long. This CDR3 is CASSLGQGWGEQFF. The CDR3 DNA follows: TGTGCCAGCAGCCTAGGACAGGGGTGGGGAGAGCAGTTCTTC.

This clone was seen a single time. DNA for the CDR3: TGTGCCAGCAGCCTTTCGTCGGGAAACAATGAGCAGTTCTTC. Amino acids: CASSLSSGNNEQFF. J is TRBJ2-1 and V is TRBV3-1 (or the pseudogene TRBV3-2), with a possible D match to TRBD2 (5 bases). The CDR3 runs 14 residues. Germline V lookup: CDR1 LGHDT, CDR2 YNNKEL (reference sequence). Trimming stripped 4 bases from V and 5 bases from J, with 12 bases between.

CDR3: CASSLGEITGELFF. The DNA for the CDR3 is TGCGCCAGCAGCTTAGGCGAGATCACCGGGGAGCTGTTTTTT. The rearrangement links TRBV5-1 to TRBJ2-2; D unresolved. CDR3 size: 14 residues. V lost 2 bases to trimming and J lost 4 bases, with 9 bases between them. Germline CDR1 reads SGHRS; CDR2 reads YFSETQ.

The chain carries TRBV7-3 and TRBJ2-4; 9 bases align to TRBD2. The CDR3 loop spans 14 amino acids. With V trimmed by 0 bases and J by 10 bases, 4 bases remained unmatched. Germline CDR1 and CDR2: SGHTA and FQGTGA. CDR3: CASSLTAREGIQYF. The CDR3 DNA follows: TGTGCCAGCAGCTTAACGGCGCGGGAGGGGATTCAGTACTTC. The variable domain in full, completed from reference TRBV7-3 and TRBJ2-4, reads GAGVSQTPSNKVTEKGKYVELRCDPISGHTALYWYRQSLGQGPEFLIYFQGTGAADDSGLPNDRFFAVRPEGSVSTLKIQRTERGDSAVYLCASSLTAREGIQYFGAGTRLSVL.

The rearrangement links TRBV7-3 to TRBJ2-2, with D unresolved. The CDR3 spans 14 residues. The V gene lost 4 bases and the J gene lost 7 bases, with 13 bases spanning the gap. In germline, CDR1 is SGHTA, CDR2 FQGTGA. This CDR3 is CASSSDLGYGELFF. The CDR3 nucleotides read TGTGCCAGCAGCTCTGACCTAGGTTACGGGGAGCTGTTTTTT.

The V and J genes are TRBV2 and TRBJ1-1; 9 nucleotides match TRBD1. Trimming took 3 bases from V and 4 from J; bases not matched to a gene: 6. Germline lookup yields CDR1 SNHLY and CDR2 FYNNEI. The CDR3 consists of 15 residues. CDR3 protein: CASSDWGQGSTEAFF. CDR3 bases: TGTGCCAGCAGTGATTGGGGACAGGGATCCACTGAAGCTTTCTTT.

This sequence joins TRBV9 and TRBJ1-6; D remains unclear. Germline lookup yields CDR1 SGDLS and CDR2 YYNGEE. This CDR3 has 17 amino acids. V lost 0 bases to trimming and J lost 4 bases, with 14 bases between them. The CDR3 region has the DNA TGTGCCAGCAGCGTAGGGGAGCGAGTCCGTTATAATTCACCCCTCCACTTT. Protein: CASSVGERVRYNSPLHF.

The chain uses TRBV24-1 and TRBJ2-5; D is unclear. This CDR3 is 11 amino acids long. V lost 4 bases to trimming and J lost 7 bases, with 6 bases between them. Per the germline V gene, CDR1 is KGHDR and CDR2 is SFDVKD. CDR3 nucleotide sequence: TGTGCCACCAGTGACCCGTGGACCCAGTACTTC. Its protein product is CATSDPWTQYF.

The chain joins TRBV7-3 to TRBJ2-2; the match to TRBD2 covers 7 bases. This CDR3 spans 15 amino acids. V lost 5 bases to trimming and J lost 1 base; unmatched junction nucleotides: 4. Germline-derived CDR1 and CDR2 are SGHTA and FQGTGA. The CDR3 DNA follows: TGTGCCAGCAGCCCCGGACTAGTGAACACCGGGGAGCTGTTTTTT. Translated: CASSPGLVNTGELFF.

CDR3 DNA: TGCGCCAGCAGCCAAGGAGGGGGCCCGAACACCGGGGAGCTGTTTTTT. Its translation is CASSQGGGPNTGELFF. The J gene is TRBJ2-2, the V gene TRBV4-1; 7 nucleotides agree with TRBD1. J lost 0 bases, V lost 1 base, and 2 bases had no gene match. The germline V gene has CDR1 MGHRA and CDR2 YSYEKL. The CDR3 consists of 16 residues.